The source of this T cell receptor (beta chain) is a study of cytomegalovirus exposure and HLA in healthy donors. This PCR relied on a set of 60 Vbeta primers and 13 Jbeta primers. Only in-frame clones appear in the TCRdb table, and some are missing; sequencing was by immunoSEQ multiplex PCR. The sample lists approximately 100,000 clones, around 60% occurring once. This clone was counted a few times. Its target is not known. Study observations and caveats: A later analysis associated 15,000 or so TCR beta sequences with HLA alleles at a 0.05 false discovery rate. Researchers counted about 150 TCR beta chains as cytomegalovirus-associated. DRB1 had the most TCR associations and HLA-C the fewest, a later analysis found, with rates varying by HLA locus. For TCR beta chains, V- and J-gene trimming was later linked to a missense DCLRE1C variant.

The sequencing sample was made of PBMCs. This receptor was obtained from a man aged 30-40 years in good health and CMV-seropositive.

The CDR3 region has the DNA TGTGCCAGCAGTTTAGGGACAGGGGTCCTCTTGAACACTGAAGCTTTCTTT. It is translated as CASSLGTGVLLNTEAFF. The V and J genes are TRBV27 and TRBJ1-1, with 10 nucleotides matching TRBD1. The CDR3 is made up of 17 amino acids. V dropped 2 bases and J dropped 0; count of bases not matched to a gene: 6. Germline CDR1 reads MNHEY; CDR2 reads SMNVEV (reference sequence).